The 16 T cell receptor beta chains reported below all come from one sample, sequenced in a study of blood T cell repertoires in COVID-19. Clones were read by immunoSEQ multiplex PCR, and TCRdb kept only the in-frame ones, dropping some. Of fewer than 300,000 clones in the sample, more than 85% were seen once. Sequenced: peripheral blood. The receptors here all came from a person aged 18 to 30 with COVID-19, enrolled during active disease.

The chain recombines TRBV28 with TRBJ1-2; TRBD1 is a possible D gene (5 bases). The ends were cut back, 7 bases at V and 8 bases at J, with 20 bases in the middle. Germline V gene lookup returns CDR1 MDHEN and CDR2 SYDVKM. The CDR3 runs 14 residues. The CDR3 bases are TGTGCCAGCACCCCCCGCAGCAGGAGGGACGGCTACACCTTC. Encoded protein: CASTPRSRRDGYTF.

The rearrangement links TRBV7-9 to TRBJ2-1; 12 nucleotides agree with TRBD2. V shed 3 bases, J shed 8 bases, and the junction held 11 bases outside the gene matches. CDR3 length equals 17 residues. Germline V gene lookup returns CDR1 SEHNR and CDR2 FQNEAQ (reference sequence). Here the CDR3 reads CASSLGTSGQGRDEQFF. Written as DNA, the CDR3 is TGTGCCAGCAGCTTGGGGACTAGCGGGCAGGGCCGCGATGAGCAGTTCTTC.

The rearrangement uses TRBV27 and TRBJ2-5, with 11 bases matching TRBD2. Germline trimming cut 0 bases from V and 11 bases from J; bases unmatched to any gene: 11. The CDR3 covers 16 residues. Per germline, CDR1 MNHEY and CDR2 SMNVEV (reference sequence). Here the CDR3 DNA reads TGTGCCAGCAGTTTATCCGGAGGGGGACTAGCGGCCCGGCAGTACTTC. It is translated as CASSLSGGGLAARQYF.

CDR3 amino acids: CASSSDSGELFF. The CDR3 DNA reads TGTGCCAGCAGCTCGGACAGTGGGGAGCTGTTTTTT. This sequence joins TRBV7-9 and TRBJ2-2; D might be TRBD1 (6 bases). The length of the CDR3 is 12 residues. CDR1 is SEHNR, CDR2 FQNEAQ, per germline (reference sequence). Trimming left V 4 bases short and J 8 bases short, with 8 bases between.

The sample holds one count of this clone. The rearrangement uses TRBV29-1 and TRBJ2-1, with D tentatively TRBD2 (5 bases). Germline CDR1 is SQVTM and CDR2 is ANQGSEA. The V end lost 5 bases, the J end lost 9 bases, and 14 bases lay between the germline ends. This CDR3 region has 12 residues. The CDR3 DNA sequence: TGCAGCGTTCGAGGACTCCTCCGTGAGCAGTTCTTC. As protein: CSVRGLLREQFF.

The rearrangement links TRBV7-8 to TRBJ2-5, with 11 bases aligning to TRBD2. This CDR3 is 15 amino acids long. Germline-derived CDR1 and CDR2 are SGHVS and FQNEAQ. V lost 3 bases and J lost 1; bases outside the gene matches: 1. DNA of the CDR3: TGTGCCAGCAGCTTGGGACTAGCGGTCCAAGAGACCCAGTACTTC. Protein product: CASSLGLAVQETQYF. Together with reference TRBV7-8 and TRBJ2-5, the CDR3 gives the full variable domain: GAGVSQSPRYKVAKRGQDVALRCDPISGHVSLFWYQQALGQGPEFLTYFQNEAQLDKSGLPSDRFFAERPEGSVSTLKIQRTQQEDSAVYLCASSLGLAVQETQYFGPGTRLLVL.

This CDR3 reads CASSSTSGIPLGTDTQYF. The CDR3 DNA follows: TGCGCCAGCAGCTCGACTAGCGGGATCCCCCTCGGCACAGATACGCAGTATTTT. V is TRBV5-1 and J is TRBJ2-3; 11 bases map to TRBD2. V gave up 3 bases and J gave up 1 base; unmatched junction bases: 10. This CDR3 is 18 amino acids long. CDR1 SGHRS and CDR2 YFSETQ come from the germline V gene.

This sequence joins TRBV24-1 and TRBJ1-2; the D gene is possibly TRBD1 (6 bases). The germline V gene encodes CDR1 KGHDR and CDR2 SFDVKD. V lost 5 bases to trimming and J lost 4 bases, with 13 bases between them. The CDR3 loop spans 14 amino acids. In DNA form, the CDR3 reads TGTGCCACCAGTGCCAGGGGACAACTCTATGGCTACACCTTC. Encoded protein: CATSARGQLYGYTF.

The chain uses TRBV7-2 and TRBJ2-7; 10 bases align to TRBD1. Germline V gene sequence: CDR1 SGHTA, CDR2 FQGNSA. Unmatched junction bases numbered 2, after V lost 4 bases and J lost 2 bases. The length of the CDR3 is 14 residues. CDR3 amino acids: CASSSDRGPYEQYF. The CDR3, as DNA: TGTGCCAGCAGCTCAGACAGGGGGCCCTACGAGCAGTACTTC.

The chain uses TRBV2 and TRBJ1-1; D is possibly TRBD1 (5 bases). V lost 3 bases and J 2 bases, leaving 10 bases between the germline ends. The CDR3 loop spans 14 amino acids. The germline V gene has CDR1 SNHLY and CDR2 FYNNEI. The DNA of the CDR3 is TGTGCCAGCAGTGATCCGGGGGGAAACACTGAAGCTTTCTTT. It specifies CASSDPGGNTEAFF. The full variable domain, its missing parts supplied by reference TRBV2 and TRBJ1-1, is EPEVTQTPSHQVTQMGQEVILRCVPISNHLYFYWYRQILGQKVEFLVSFYNNEISEKSEIFDDQFSVERPDGSNFTLKIRSTKLEDSAMYFCASSDPGGNTEAFFGQGTRLTVV.

The chain recombines TRBV24-1 with TRBJ2-1, with 10 bases lining up with TRBD2. J gave up 5 bases and V 5 bases, and 11 bases lay outside the gene matches. The CDR3 has 17 residues. The V gene's germline CDR1 is KGHDR and CDR2 SFDVKD. The CDR3 DNA reads as TGTGCCACCAGTGGCGCCCTCGGGACTAGCGCCGACAATGAGCAGTTCTTC. Its translation is CATSGALGTSADNEQFF.

The V call is TRBV15, the J call TRBJ2-1; the match to TRBD2 covers 11 bases. Germline V gives CDR1 LNHNV, CDR2 YYDKDF (reference sequence). With V trimmed by 0 bases and J by 3 bases, 7 bases remained unmatched. This CDR3 is 18 amino acids long. The CDR3 DNA reads TGTGCCACCAGCAGAGAAGACCCGGGACTAGCGGTCTACAATGAGCAGTTCTTC. Encoded protein: CATSREDPGLAVYNEQFF.

V usage is TRBV11-2 and J usage is TRBJ2-1; 12 nucleotides match TRBD2. Unmatched junction bases numbered 6, after V lost 7 bases and J lost 5 bases. CDR1 is SGHAT, CDR2 FQNNGV, per germline. The CDR3 length is 15 residues. CDR3 sequence reads: CASTQRLAGDNEQFF. Here the CDR3 DNA reads TGTGCCAGCACCCAACGACTAGCGGGAGACAATGAGCAGTTCTTC.

The J gene is TRBJ1-4, the V gene TRBV7-2; D is undetermined. CDR3 size: 13 residues. Germline V CDR1 and CDR2: SGHTA, FQGNSA. Deletions cut 1 base from V and 3 bases from J, with 3 bases between. DNA of the CDR3: TGTGCCAGCAGCTTAGGGCCTAATGAAAAACTGTTTTTT. Residues: CASSLGPNEKLFF.

The chain joins TRBV24-1 to TRBJ1-5, with TRBD1 as a possible D gene (5 bases). The CDR3 runs 15 residues. In germline, CDR1 is KGHDR, CDR2 SFDVKD. Trimming pared 4 bases from V and 2 bases from J, leaving 11 bases between. CDR3 sequence: CATSESGLGNQPQHF. The CDR3 nucleotides are TGTGCCACCAGTGAGTCGGGACTGGGCAATCAGCCCCAGCATTTT.

This chain connects TRBV10-3 to TRBJ2-4; a weak D match, TRBD2 (5 bases). This CDR3 is built from 14 residues. Germline lookup yields CDR1 ENHRY and CDR2 SYGVKD. The V and J ends lost 4 bases and 2 bases respectively, with 9 bases between them. The chain's CDR3 is CAISGAGSKNIQYF. In DNA form, the CDR3 reads TGTGCCATCAGTGGGGCGGGCTCCAAAAACATTCAGTACTTC.